Below are 22 T cell receptor beta chains sequenced from a single sample in a study of shared clonotypes between healthy human individuals. Sequenced by immunoSEQ multiplex PCR; TCRdb stores in-frame clones only, minus some. The top ten hold 1% to 1.5% of the sample, which has some 1,400,000 clones, more than 95% seen once. The sample comprised naive CD4+ T cells sorted from blood. Subset here: CD45RA+ positively selected. The receptors derive from a man aged 25-40 years in good health.

As to this clone: Other DNA variants within this sample encode the same CDR3. The chain links TRBV18 to TRBJ1-5; D remains ambiguous. Per germline, CDR1 KGHSH and CDR2 LQKENI. Trimming removed 0 bases at V and 4 bases at J, with 1 base between. The CDR3 is 12 residues long. CDR3 DNA: TGTGCCAGCTCACCACCTAATCAGCCCCAGCATTTT. It translates to CASSPPNQPQHF.

This chain uses TRBV29-1 with TRBJ1-1; D is ambiguous. The CDR3 has 11 residues. The V and J ends lost 3 bases and 11 bases respectively, with 13 bases between them. Germline CDR1 is SQVTM and CDR2 is ANQGSEA. The CDR3 loop reads CSVDPGLGAFF. In DNA, the CDR3 is TGCAGCGTTGATCCAGGCCTCGGCGCTTTCTTT.

V usage is TRBV7-8 and J usage is TRBJ2-7, with 9 bases lining up with TRBD1. The CDR3 is 17 amino acids. Germline trimming cut 1 base from V and 4 bases from J; bases unmatched to any gene: 11. CDR1 is SGHVS and CDR2 is FQNEAQ in the germline V gene. The CDR3 is CASSLGYRDRVLYEQYF. CDR3 coding DNA: TGTGCCAGCAGCTTAGGGTATCGGGACAGGGTTCTTTACGAGCAGTACTTC.

This clone showed up just a few times. V usage is TRBV7-6 and J usage is TRBJ2-7; 10 nucleotides agree with TRBD2. The V segment lost 1 base and the J segment 3 bases; nucleotides outside the gene matches: 9. This CDR3 comprises 17 residues. Germline assignment: CDR1 SGHVS and CDR2 FNYEAQ. The CDR3: CASSLEASGSIDYEQYF. CDR3 coding DNA: TGTGCCAGCAGCTTAGAGGCTAGCGGGAGTATAGACTACGAGCAGTACTTC.

The chain employs TRBV27 and TRBJ2-7, with 12 bases lining up with TRBD2. This CDR3 comprises 18 residues. J lost 2 bases, V lost 5 bases, and 13 bases had no gene match. Germline CDR1 reads MNHEY; CDR2 reads SMNVEV (reference sequence). CDR3 sequence: CASSHLAGGPYNPYEQYF. In DNA, the CDR3 is TGTGCCAGCAGTCATCTAGCGGGAGGGCCATACAATCCCTACGAGCAGTACTTC.

The rearrangement joins TRBV28 to TRBJ2-7, with a tentative D call TRBD2 (6 bases). V lost 3 bases and J lost 3, with 12 bases in between. The CDR3 extends over 14 amino acids. Germline V gives CDR1 MDHEN, CDR2 SYDVKM. The CDR3 bases are TGTGCCAGCAGTTTTCGTAGCGGCCTCTACGAGCAGTACTTC. The encoded protein is CASSFRSGLYEQYF.

The V call is TRBV30, the J call TRBJ2-3, with 14 nucleotides matching TRBD2. This CDR3 spans 14 amino acids. The germline CDR1 and CDR2 sequences are GTSNPN and SVGIG (reference sequence). V shed 5 bases and J 7 bases; nucleotides not matched to a gene: 5. The CDR3 nucleotides read TGTGCCTGGGGGACTAGCGGGAGTATGTATACGCAGTATTTT. It specifies CAWGTSGSMYTQYF.

The chain employs TRBV6-1 and TRBJ2-7, with 12 bases lining up with TRBD2. The CDR3 extends over 16 amino acids. Trimming took 1 base from V and 4 from J; bases not matched to a gene: 5. Germline assignment: CDR1 MNHNS and CDR2 SASEGT. The CDR3 spells CASSEGLAGVWYEQYF. DNA of the CDR3: TGTGCCAGCAGTGAAGGACTAGCGGGAGTTTGGTACGAGCAGTACTTC.

Note on this clone: The same CDR3 arises from other DNA sequences in this sample as well. CDR3 sequence: CASSSQGMNTEAFF. The CDR3 DNA sequence: TGCGCCAGCAGCTCACAGGGGATGAACACTGAAGCTTTCTTT. The rearrangement links TRBV5-1 to TRBJ1-1; 7 nucleotides line up with TRBD1. CDR3 length: 14 amino acids. The V and J ends lost 3 bases and 0 bases, in that order; junction bases with no gene match: 2. Germline V CDR1 and CDR2: SGHRS, YFSETQ.

This chain joins TRBV5-1 and TRBJ2-2; D uncertain. The germline gives CDR1 SGHRS, CDR2 YFSETQ. V was clipped by 4 bases and J by 5 bases, with 18 bases between them. CDR3 length: 16 amino acids. The CDR3 DNA reads as TGCGCCAGCAGCAATTCTCCCGCGATGACAACCGGGGAGCTGTTTTTT. As protein: CASSNSPAMTTGELFF.

This chain uses TRBV5-5 with TRBJ1-5; tentative D call: TRBD1 (5 bases). The CDR3 runs 14 residues. V was pared by 2 bases and J by 5 bases, with 11 bases between. Germline V CDR1 and CDR2: SGHKS, YYEKEE (reference sequence). In DNA, the CDR3 is TGTGCCAGCAGCTTTACGTCGGGGGATCAGCCCCAGCATTTT. It is translated as CASSFTSGDQPQHF.

The rearrangement uses TRBV19 and TRBJ2-5; the match to TRBD2 covers 8 bases. V gave up 1 base and J gave up 2 bases; unmatched junction bases: 12. Per the germline V gene, CDR1 is LNHDA and CDR2 is SQIVND (reference sequence). The CDR3 has 18 amino acids. Here the CDR3 DNA reads TGTGCCAGTAGTATAGTAGGTGCAGGACTAGCAGGACAAGAGACCCAGTACTTC. Protein sequence: CASSIVGAGLAGQETQYF.

The chain employs TRBV5-1 and TRBJ2-1; 12 nucleotides match TRBD2. Trimming took 5 bases from V and 9 from J; bases not matched to a gene: 9. CDR3 length: 15 residues. CDR1 is SGHRS, CDR2 YFSETQ, per germline. The CDR3: CASSPTSGSNSEQFF. The CDR3 coding sequence is TGCGCCAGCAGTCCGACTAGCGGGAGTAATAGTGAGCAGTTCTTC.

On this clone: A junction end diverges from the germline sequence, so it may reflect a read error. The chain joins TRBV6-6 to TRBJ2-7; 11 bases align to TRBD2. This CDR3 has 16 residues. The germline V gene encodes CDR1 MNHNY and CDR2 SVGAGI (reference sequence). The CDR3 region is CASSDSRPSGGYEQYF. The CDR3 bases are TGTGCCAGCAGTGACTCTCGTCCTAGCGGGGGGTACGAGCAGTACTTC.

This chain connects TRBV19 to TRBJ2-7; D may correspond to TRBD1 or TRBD2 (5 bases each). V lost 8 bases to trimming and J lost 2 bases, with 13 bases between them. The CDR3 covers 13 residues. The V gene's germline CDR1 is LNHDA and CDR2 SQIVND (reference sequence). CDR3 sequence: CASGTGTTYEQYF. CDR3 in DNA: TGTGCCAGTGGCACCGGGACGACCTACGAGCAGTACTTC.

The V gene is TRBV18, the J gene TRBJ1-2; weak D call: TRBD1 (6 bases). The CDR3 has 13 amino acids. Germline CDR1 and CDR2: KGHSH and LQKENI. The germline V and J ends were trimmed by 3 bases and 8 bases, with 13 bases remaining between them. The CDR3 sequence is CASSPGRGSGYTF. The CDR3 DNA follows: TGTGCCAGCTCACCGGGCAGGGGATCCGGCTACACCTTC.

This sequence joins TRBV28 and TRBJ2-3, with a tentative D call TRBD2 (5 bases). There are 16 residues in the CDR3. Germline lookup yields CDR1 MDHEN and CDR2 SYDVKM. V was clipped by 4 bases and J by 0 bases, with 14 bases between them. CDR3 coding DNA: TGTGCCAGCAGTTCGATCCGACGGACTAGCACAGATACGCAGTATTTT. It is translated as CASSSIRRTSTDTQYF.

As regards this clone: Other DNA sequences in the sample encode the same CDR3. The chain couples TRBV2 to TRBJ2-2; D could derive from TRBD1 or TRBD2 (5 bases each). The CDR3 consists of 13 residues. V lost 6 bases, J lost 5 bases, and 10 bases lay in between. Germline-derived CDR1 and CDR2 are SNHLY and FYNNEI. The chain's CDR3 is CASRERGTGELFF. CDR3 coding DNA: TGTGCCAGCAGAGAGAGGGGTACCGGGGAGCTGTTTTTT.

J is TRBJ1-5 and V is TRBV28; D gene ambiguous. The CDR3 runs 17 residues. V was clipped by 1 base and J by 0 bases, with 13 bases between them. Germline loops: CDR1 MDHEN, CDR2 SYDVKM. CDR3 DNA sequence: TGTGCCAGCAGTTTATTGGGCGCTGTCCTTAGCAATCAGCCCCAGCATTTT. It is translated as CASSLLGAVLSNQPQHF.

The chain joins TRBV6-1 to TRBJ1-5, with TRBD1 identical over 9 bases. This CDR3 is 14 amino acids long. V was pared by 8 bases and J by 9 bases, with 11 bases of the junction left unmatched. Germline V lookup: CDR1 MNHNS, CDR2 SASEGT. CDR3 coding DNA: TGTGCCAGCGAAACAGGGGGCCCTTTGTCGCCCCAGCATTTT. It yields the protein CASETGGPLSPQHF.

This clone was seen a single time. The gene calls are TRBV28 and TRBJ2-4; TRBD2 is a possible D gene (6 bases). The CDR3 loop spans 16 amino acids. Per germline, CDR1 MDHEN and CDR2 SYDVKM. V dropped 6 bases and J dropped 1 base, with 16 bases sitting between them. The chain's CDR3 is CASSSGGYGAKNIQYF. Written as DNA, the CDR3 is TGTGCCAGCAGCAGCGGAGGGTACGGGGCCAAAAACATTCAGTACTTC.

With regard to this clone: The sample holds other DNA sequences that translate to the same CDR3. For the CDR3, the DNA is TGCGCCAGCAGCTTGGTGGCTAGCGGTAGCACAGATACGCAGTATTTT. It translates to CASSLVASGSTDTQYF. The chain is built from TRBV5-1 and TRBJ2-3, with 7 bases matching TRBD2. The germline gives CDR1 SGHRS, CDR2 YFSETQ. This CDR3 comprises 16 residues. V lost 0 bases and J lost 0; bases outside the gene matches: 4.